These 22 T cell receptor beta chains were sequenced from one sample in a study of blood T cell repertoires in COVID-19. The protocol was immunoSEQ multiplex PCR, while the TCRdb copy is restricted to in-frame clones and leaves out a portion. The sample includes a few hundred thousand clones, approximately 85% seen only once; the top ten take about 4.3%. The specimen sequenced was PBMCs or T cells enriched from blood (not recorded which). The receptors come from a woman aged 25 to 45 who had recovered from COVID-19.

V gene TRBV3-1 (or the pseudogene TRBV3-2) combines with J gene TRBJ2-1; D unclear. The germline V gene encodes CDR1 LGHDT and CDR2 YNNKEL (reference sequence). The V end was cut by 2 bases, the J end by 10 bases, with 15 bases between. The CDR3 covers 14 residues. CDR3 amino acids: CASSQSSTHQEQFF. CDR3 DNA: TGTGCCAGCAGCCAAAGCTCTACTCACCAAGAGCAGTTCTTC.

This clone was detected only a few times. Here the CDR3 DNA reads TGTGCCAGCAGTTTCTACCGGACAGGGCTTTCTGGCTACACCTTC. Its protein is CASSFYRTGLSGYTF. This chain connects TRBV28 to TRBJ1-2; TRBD1 aligns across 8 bases. CDR3 length: 15 residues. Germline-derived CDR1 and CDR2 are MDHEN and SYDVKM. V trimming: 3 bases; J trimming: 7 bases; junction bases outside the gene matches: 10.

Only one count was recorded for this clone. The gene calls are TRBV19 and TRBJ1-1, with D tentatively TRBD1 (5 bases). This CDR3 is 14 amino acids long. CDR1 and CDR2 from the germline V gene are LNHDA and SQIVND (reference sequence). Trimming shortened V by 4 bases and J by 7 bases, and 16 bases separated the two germline ends. CDR3 nucleotide sequence: TGTGCCAGTAGTAAGGTCAGGGAAATTAATGAAGCTTTCTTT. It encodes CASSKVREINEAFF. The full variable domain, rest sourced from reference TRBV19 and TRBJ1-1, is DGGITQSPKYLFRKEGQNVTLSCEQNLNHDAMYWYRQDPGQGLRLIYYSQIVNDFQKGDIAEGYSVSREKKESFPLTVTSAQKNPTAFYLCASSKVREINEAFFGQGTRLTVV.

This clone was picked up one time. The rearrangement uses TRBV3-1 (or the pseudogene TRBV3-2) and TRBJ2-1; D perhaps matches TRBD2 (8 bases). Trimming took 4 bases from V and 2 from J, leaving 21 bases between them. CDR1 LGHDT and CDR2 YNNKEL come from the germline V gene (reference sequence). This CDR3 contains 18 residues. The CDR3 reads CASSPQGRAGAAYNEQFF. The CDR3 DNA follows: TGTGCCAGCAGCCCACAGGGGAGAGCGGGAGCTGCCTACAATGAGCAGTTCTTC.

The chain employs TRBV5-1 and TRBJ2-1; 10 nucleotides line up with TRBD2. Germline V gene lookup returns CDR1 SGHRS and CDR2 YFSETQ. J gave up 8 bases and V 2 bases, and 7 bases lay outside the gene matches. There are 15 residues in the CDR3. CDR3 loop: CASSFGLAGDDEQFF. As DNA, the CDR3 is TGCGCCAGCAGCTTCGGGCTAGCGGGAGACGATGAGCAGTTCTTC.

This chain uses TRBV4-1 with TRBJ2-1, with TRBD2 matching 16 bases. The germline V gene encodes CDR1 MGHRA and CDR2 YSYEKL. CDR3 length: 19 residues. The V segment lost 3 bases and the J segment 9 bases; nucleotides outside the gene matches: 14. The CDR3 DNA follows: TGCGCCAGCAGCCACACGGGACTAGCGGGGGGGCCTATGGGAGGTGAGCAGTTCTTC. Protein product: CASSHTGLAGGPMGGEQFF.

V gene TRBV28 combines with J gene TRBJ2-3; 7 nucleotides align to TRBD2. Unmatched junction bases numbered 13, after V lost 10 bases and J lost 3 bases. The CDR3 is made up of 15 amino acids. Germline V CDR1 and CDR2: MDHEN, SYDVKM. The CDR3 region has the DNA TGTGCCACCGGGGGGACTGTAGATAGTACAGATACGCAGTATTTT. This encodes CATGGTVDSTDTQYF.

The gene calls are TRBV5-6 and TRBJ2-7, with D hard to call. V was clipped by 1 base and J by 3 bases, with 14 bases between them. Germline values: CDR1 SGHDT, CDR2 YYEEEE. The CDR3 covers 15 residues. CDR3 in amino acids: CASSLLGKQDYEQYF. CDR3 coding DNA: TGTGCCAGCAGCTTGTTAGGTAAGCAGGACTACGAGCAGTACTTC.

The V gene is TRBV15, the J gene TRBJ2-3; TRBD2 aligns across 9 bases. Unmatched junction bases numbered 13, after V lost 5 bases and J lost 1 base. CDR3 length: 18 amino acids. Germline V lookup: CDR1 LNHNV, CDR2 YYDKDF (reference sequence). This chain's CDR3 is CATSGKRGADLGTDTQYF. The CDR3, as DNA: TGTGCCACCAGCGGCAAGCGGGGGGCCGACCTTGGCACAGATACGCAGTATTTT.

The chain has TRBV25-1 and TRBJ1-2, with D possibly matching TRBD1 (6 bases). Germline V lookup: CDR1 MGHDK, CDR2 SYGVNS. The length of the CDR3 is 14 residues. V lost 1 base and J lost 7, with 13 bases in between. Written as DNA, the CDR3 is TGTGCCAGCAGTGAATTTGGGGGGGGCGGTGGCTACACCTTC. Translating it yields CASSEFGGGGGYTF.

This clone was seen a single time. The chain is built from TRBV4-2 and TRBJ1-1, with D perhaps matching TRBD1 (5 bases). Germline loops: CDR1 LGHNA, CDR2 YNFKEQ. This CDR3 is 16 amino acids long. The V gene lost 6 bases and the J gene lost 1 base, with 18 bases spanning the gap. CDR3 sequence reads: CASRRDIVGGNTEAFF. The DNA for the CDR3 is TGTGCCAGCAGACGAGACATTGTCGGGGGGAACACTGAAGCTTTCTTT.

The V and J genes are TRBV10-2 and TRBJ2-3; 8 bases map to TRBD2. The CDR3 sequence is 14 residues long. Germline CDR1 and CDR2: WSHSY and SAAADI. Trimming at V came to 7 bases and at J to 5 bases, leaving 8 bases not matched to a gene. The CDR3 DNA is TGCGCCAGCAAAGGAGCGGGGGCGGGAGATACGCAGTATTTT. This translates into CASKGAGAGDTQYF.

This sequence joins TRBV28 and TRBJ1-4; 7 bases map to TRBD1. V was clipped by 6 bases and J by 5 bases; unmatched bases: 3. The CDR3 contains 13 residues. Germline loops: CDR1 MDHEN, CDR2 SYDVKM. The CDR3 sequence: CASRTGSNEKLFF. The CDR3 region has the DNA TGTGCCAGCAGGACAGGGTCCAATGAAAAACTGTTTTTT.

The chain carries TRBV9 and TRBJ2-2; D is unresolved. Germline V gene lookup returns CDR1 SGDLS and CDR2 YYNGEE. V lost 4 bases to trimming and J lost 6 bases, with 7 bases between them. The CDR3 length is 12 residues. CDR3: CASSLAAGELFF. For the CDR3, the DNA is TGTGCCAGCAGCTTAGCAGCCGGGGAGCTGTTTTTT.

The chain is built from TRBV6-2 or TRBV6-3 and TRBJ2-1, with a tentative D call TRBD2 (6 bases). The CDR3 runs 18 residues. CDR1 is MNHEY and CDR2 is SVGEGT in the germline V gene. Trimming left V 2 bases short and J 0 bases short, with 17 bases between. The CDR3 here is CASSYPPAGLASYNEQFF. Written as DNA, the CDR3 is TGTGCCAGCAGTTACCCGCCTGCGGGACTTGCCTCCTACAATGAGCAGTTCTTC.

The gene calls are TRBV12-3 or TRBV12-4 and TRBJ2-6; D is unresolved. V gave up 10 bases and J gave up 0 bases, with 4 bases separating them. This CDR3 is built from 12 residues. This chain's CDR3 is CATNSGANVLTF. CDR3 in DNA: TGTGCCACAAACTCTGGGGCCAACGTCCTGACTTTC.

The rearrangement links TRBV6-2 or TRBV6-3 to TRBJ2-5; 9 positions match TRBD1. Germline trimming cut 5 bases from V and 5 bases from J; bases unmatched to any gene: 0. CDR1 MNHEY and CDR2 SVGEGT come from the germline V gene. The CDR3 loop spans 12 amino acids. CDR3 protein: CASSDRGETQYF. The CDR3 DNA is TGTGCCAGCAGTGACAGGGGGGAGACCCAGTACTTC.

The CDR3 spells CASGPPPRYNEQFF. CDR3 in DNA: TGTGCCAGCGGGCCCCCTCCCCGGTACAATGAGCAGTTCTTC. The V call is TRBV11-2, the J call TRBJ2-1; no definite D call. V shed 8 bases and J shed 4 bases, with 15 bases lying between them. Germline CDR1 and CDR2: SGHAT and FQNNGV. This CDR3 has 14 amino acids. The whole variable domain, filled in from reference TRBV11-2 and TRBJ2-1, reads EAGVAQSPRYKIIEKRQSVAFWCNPISGHATLYWYQQILGQGPKLLIQFQNNGVVDDSQLPKDRFSAERLKGVDSTLKIQPAKLEDSAVYLCASGPPPRYNEQFFGPGTRLTVL.

CDR3 residues: CAISESRQVGEARASGNTIYF. The CDR3 coding sequence is TGTGCCATCAGTGAGTCTAGGCAGGTGGGTGAAGCCCGTGCCTCTGGAAACACCATATATTTT. The rearrangement links TRBV10-3 to TRBJ1-3; D is uncertain. Germline-derived CDR1 and CDR2 are ENHRY and SYGVKD. The CDR3 runs to 21 residues. V was shortened by 0 bases and J by 0 bases, with 24 bases between the two germline ends.

V is TRBV7-3 and J is TRBJ2-3; D is uncertain. The V end lost 2 bases, the J end lost 2 bases, and 5 bases lay between the germline ends. There are 13 residues in the CDR3. CDR1 and CDR2 (germline): SGHTA, FQGTGA. The CDR3 nucleotides read TGTGCCAGCAGCTTACTCCTCACAGATACGCAGTATTTT. This encodes CASSLLLTDTQYF.

This clone came up once. This chain uses TRBV29-1 with TRBJ2-3; no definite D call. Germline V CDR1 and CDR2: SQVTM, ANQGSEA. Trimming cost V 4 bases and J 0 bases, with 11 bases left between them. This CDR3 region has 14 residues. The CDR3 sequence is CSVAVTTSTDTQYF. DNA for the CDR3: TGCAGCGTTGCCGTGACGACAAGCACAGATACGCAGTATTTT.

This CDR3 reads CASSPGTSGGASETQYF. The CDR3, as DNA: TGCGCCAGCAGCCCAGGGACTAGCGGGGGGGCCTCAGAGACCCAGTACTTC. The rearrangement links TRBV5-1 to TRBJ2-5; 16 bases agree with TRBD2. The length of the CDR3 is 17 residues. After removal of 4 bases from V and 4 bases from J, the junction contained 7 bases not matched to a gene. Germline CDR1 is SGHRS and CDR2 is YFSETQ.